The 12 T cell receptor beta chains in this list originate from one sample, sequenced in a study of Ad26.COV2.S vaccination and SARS-CoV-2 variants. Data came from immunoSEQ multiplex PCR; TCRdb stores just in-frame clones and leaves some out. The sample has approximately 410,000 clones, around 87% seen once. Described treatment: some 20 received Ad26.COV2.S at low or high dose, single or two shots; roughly five received placebo; per-sample allocation not given. Sampling was performed 63 days after the first vaccine or placebo injection. The sample here was peripheral blood, taken in a trial of Ad26.COV2.S vaccine versus placebo. These receptor sequences come from a person aged 18-60 years who received the Ad26.COV2.S COVID-19 vaccine or a placebo.

J is TRBJ2-3 and V is TRBV7-8; D could derive from TRBD1 or TRBD2 (5 bases each). In germline, CDR1 is SGHVS, CDR2 FQNEAQ. Trimming pared 4 bases from V and 1 base from J, leaving 12 bases between. The CDR3 extends over 15 amino acids. CDR3 residues: CASSYIRDGTDTQYF. In nucleotides, the CDR3 is TGTGCCAGCAGCTACATCCGGGACGGCACAGATACGCAGTATTTT.

The V gene is TRBV14, the J gene TRBJ2-3, with 12 bases that match TRBD2. CDR3 size: 16 residues. Trimming removed 1 base from V and 2 bases from J; junction bases left unmatched: 1. Germline V lookup: CDR1 SGHDN, CDR2 FVKESK. The CDR3 here is CASSQGLAGDTDTQYF. The CDR3 DNA reads TGTGCCAGCAGCCAAGGACTAGCGGGGGACACAGATACGCAGTATTTT.

Remarks on this clone: The sample has other DNA sequences that encode this CDR3 too. The chain uses TRBV28 and TRBJ2-7; 7 bases align to TRBD1. Germline CDR1 MDHEN, CDR2 SYDVKM. CDR3 length equals 13 residues. The trim removed 10 bases at V and 3 bases at J, leaving 9 bases unmatched. CDR3 in amino acids: CATLDRADYEQYF. CDR3 nucleotides: TGTGCCACCCTAGACAGGGCCGACTACGAGCAGTACTTC.

The J gene is TRBJ2-2, the V gene TRBV19, with D perhaps TRBD2 (5 bases). CDR1 is LNHDA and CDR2 is SQIVND in the germline V gene (reference sequence). V was trimmed by 0 bases and J by 8 bases, leaving 10 bases between them. There are 14 residues in the CDR3. The CDR3 protein is CASSIDRGIGELFF. The CDR3 DNA reads as TGTGCCAGTAGTATAGATCGGGGTATAGGGGAGCTGTTTTTT.

The V gene is TRBV2, the J gene TRBJ2-3, with TRBD2 identical over 12 bases. This CDR3 is 18 amino acids long. J gave up 5 bases and V 6 bases, and 15 bases lay outside the gene matches. CDR1 is SNHLY and CDR2 is FYNNEI in the germline V gene. This CDR3 is CASRPRTSSGGARDTQYF. For the CDR3, the DNA is TGTGCCAGCAGGCCCCGGACCTCTAGCGGGGGGGCTAGAGATACGCAGTATTTT.

This chain joins TRBV9 and TRBJ1-6; D uncertain. There are 16 residues in the CDR3. Germline CDR1 and CDR2: SGDLS and YYNGEE. V was shortened by 4 bases and J by 8 bases, with 19 bases between the two germline ends. Here the CDR3 reads CASSLSQREVDSPLHF. The CDR3 DNA reads TGTGCCAGCAGCTTATCCCAGCGGGAGGTAGATTCACCCCTCCACTTT.

The chain links TRBV7-6 to TRBJ2-1; 10 bases fit TRBD2. Germline CDR1 reads SGHVS; CDR2 reads FNYEAQ. CDR3 length: 13 residues. The ends lost 6 bases at V and 5 bases at J; junction bases unmatched: 1. The CDR3 loop reads CASRGLANNEQFF. Here the CDR3 DNA reads TGTGCCAGCAGGGGACTAGCGAACAATGAGCAGTTCTTC.

The CDR3 reads CASSLGGDTEAFF. The CDR3 DNA sequence: TGTGCCAGCAGCCTCGGTGGGGACACTGAAGCTTTCTTT. The chain couples TRBV12-3 or TRBV12-4 to TRBJ1-1; D is unclear. V dropped 6 bases and J dropped 3 bases, with 11 bases sitting between them. The CDR3 spans 13 residues.

The chain employs TRBV6-2 or TRBV6-3 and TRBJ1-1; D remains unclear. CDR3 length equals 13 residues. V was cut by 4 bases and J by 2 bases, with 8 bases left in between. The V gene's germline CDR1 is MNHEY and CDR2 SVGEGT. The CDR3 reads CASSLERNTEAFF. CDR3 bases: TGTGCCAGCAGTTTAGAGAGAAACACTGAAGCTTTCTTT.

The V and J genes are TRBV3-1 (or the pseudogene TRBV3-2) and TRBJ1-6; D perhaps matches TRBD1 (6 bases). Per the germline V gene, CDR1 is LGHDT and CDR2 is YNNKEL (reference sequence). The ends were cut back, 7 bases at V and 9 bases at J, with 19 bases in the middle. The CDR3 length is 15 residues. CDR3 region: CASTPNRGGGSPLHF. In DNA form, the CDR3 reads TGTGCCAGCACCCCTAATCGGGGGGGCGGTTCACCCCTCCACTTT.

This clone was detected only a few times. V usage is TRBV7-8 and J usage is TRBJ2-5; 7 bases map to TRBD1. V lost 2 bases to trimming and J lost 4 bases; unmatched junction nucleotides: 16. Per the germline V gene, CDR1 is SGHVS and CDR2 is FQNEAQ. This CDR3 region has 18 residues. This CDR3 reads CASSLSGGGKRGRETQYF. CDR3 in DNA: TGTGCCAGCAGCTTATCGGGCGGTGGTAAGAGGGGGCGAGAGACCCAGTACTTC. The full variable domain, with the rest looked up from reference TRBV7-8 and TRBJ2-5, is GAGVSQSPRYKVAKRGQDVALRCDPISGHVSLFWYQQALGQGPEFLTYFQNEAQLDKSGLPSDRFFAERPEGSVSTLKIQRTQQEDSAVYLCASSLSGGGKRGRETQYFGPGTRLLVL.

This sequence joins TRBV6-2 or TRBV6-3 and TRBJ1-2, with 9 bases that match TRBD1. The CDR3 is 13 residues long. V trimming: 6 bases; J trimming: 8 bases; junction bases outside the gene matches: 7. Germline CDR1 is MNHEY and CDR2 is SVGEGT. The CDR3 DNA is TGTGCCAGCAGCGGGACAGGGCGTCCAGGCTACACCTTC. Translated, it gives CASSGTGRPGYTF.